The 14 T cell receptor beta chains below come from one sample, sequenced in a study of neurological immune-mediated disorders. TCRdb ran MiXCR on the 5' RACE reads and lists one entry per CDR3 protein. The sample shows 30,000 to 40,000 distinct CDR3 sequences, around 10% of them seen only once. Time point indicated: technical triplicate 1. Sequencing was performed on PBMCs. These receptors originate from a man in his sixties with HTLV-1-associated myelopathy (HAM/TSP).

This clonotype has a count of ten or more. V and J are TRBV28 and TRBJ2-5, with D unresolved. The CDR3 sequence is 14 residues long. Trimming stripped 6 bases from V and 0 bases from J, with 11 bases between. The germline CDR1 and CDR2 sequences are MDHEN and SYDVKM. CDR3 DNA sequence: TGTGCCAGCAGCTTGGACGGGTACCAAGAGACCCAGTACTTC. It translates to CASSLDGYQETQYF.

The V gene is TRBV7-3, the J gene TRBJ2-1; D possibly corresponds to TRBD2 (6 bases). V dropped 5 bases and J dropped 5 bases, with 19 bases sitting between them. Germline lookup yields CDR1 SGHTA and CDR2 FQGTGA. The CDR3 consists of 16 residues. CDR3 residues: CASSPDAGRGNNEQFF. The CDR3 bases are TGTGCCAGCAGCCCAGACGCGGGGCGGGGTAACAATGAGCAGTTCTTC.

This clonotype came up many times. The CDR3 DNA reads as TGTGCCAGCAGTTCACGGGACAGGGGAGAGACCCAGTACTTC. This codes for CASSSRDRGETQYF. The V and J genes are TRBV28 and TRBJ2-5; 10 bases are shared with TRBD1. Germline lookup yields CDR1 MDHEN and CDR2 SYDVKM. The CDR3 has 14 residues. Trimming at V came to 4 bases and at J to 4 bases, leaving 3 bases not matched to a gene.

This clonotype was seen repeatedly, ten times or more. The rearrangement joins TRBV5-1 to TRBJ1-3, with a tentative D call TRBD1 (6 bases). The V end was cut by 0 bases, the J end by 0 bases, with 10 bases between. This CDR3 contains 16 residues. CDR1 is SGHRS and CDR2 is YFSETQ in the germline V gene. Here the CDR3 DNA reads TGCGCCAGCAGCTTGGTAGGAGGGGGCTCTGGAAACACCATATATTTT. This gives the protein CASSLVGGGSGNTIYF. Filled out from reference TRBV5-1 and TRBJ1-3, the complete variable domain reads KAGVTQTPRYLIKTRGQQVTLSCSPISGHRSVSWYQQTPGQGLQFLFEYFSETQRNKGNFPGRFSGRQFSNSRSEMNVSTLELGDSALYLCASSLVGGGSGNTIYFGEGSWLTVV.

This clonotype was counted at least ten times. This rearrangement joins TRBV10-3 to TRBJ2-7; unclear D gene. Germline loops: CDR1 ENHRY, CDR2 SYGVKD. The length of the CDR3 is 12 residues. V was shortened by 10 bases and J by 0 bases, with 10 bases between the two germline ends. CDR3 in DNA: TGTGCCACCGGGTCGAGCTCCTACGAGCAGTACTTC. Translating it yields CATGSSSYEQYF.

This clonotype was picked up many times. This chain links TRBV5-6 with TRBJ2-2; D not resolved. CDR1 and CDR2 from the germline V gene are SGHDT and YYEEEE. The CDR3 length is 14 residues. The V gene lost 1 base and the J gene lost 3 bases, with 7 bases spanning the gap. The CDR3 region is CASSLREHTGELFF. The CDR3 DNA reads TGTGCCAGCAGCTTGAGGGAACACACCGGGGAGCTGTTTTTT.

The table lists this clonotype with many counts. This chain joins TRBV19 and TRBJ2-7; possibly TRBD1 for D (6 bases). Germline V lookup: CDR1 LNHDA, CDR2 SQIVND (reference sequence). This CDR3 comprises 11 residues. Trimming took off 10 bases at V and 5 bases at J, with 12 bases between the two ends. The CDR3 region is CAITQGHEQYF. The CDR3 DNA reads TGTGCCATCACACAGGGCCACGAGCAGTACTTC.

A few counts support this clonotype. The chain is built from TRBV28 and TRBJ2-1; 8 bases align to TRBD1. The CDR3 totals 14 residues. J was trimmed by 7 bases and V by 8 bases; bases with no gene match: 10. In germline, CDR1 is MDHEN, CDR2 SYDVKM. In DNA, the CDR3 is TGTGCCAGCTACAGACAGGGGAGGACTAATGAGCAGTTCTTC. It specifies CASYRQGRTNEQFF.

There are many counts of this clonotype. V is TRBV20-1 and J is TRBJ1-3; D uncertain. With 6 bases removed from V and 0 bases from J, the gap between germline ends came to 12 bases. This CDR3 region has 14 residues. In germline, CDR1 is DFQATT, CDR2 SNEGSKA (reference sequence). This CDR3 reads CSALRRDSGNTIYF. The CDR3 region has the DNA TGCAGTGCACTTCGACGGGACTCTGGAAACACCATATATTTT.

This clonotype was recorded at least ten times. The chain couples TRBV3-1 to TRBJ1-1, with D maybe TRBD1 (5 bases). The CDR3 loop spans 15 amino acids. V lost 1 base to trimming and J lost 6 bases, with 15 bases between them. CDR1 is LGHDT, CDR2 YNNKEL, per germline (reference sequence). Here the CDR3 reads CASSQVGNRGAEAFF. The DNA of the CDR3 is TGTGCCAGCAGCCAAGTGGGGAACAGAGGGGCTGAAGCTTTCTTT.

The rearrangement links TRBV20-1 to TRBJ2-1; 8 bases fit TRBD2. This CDR3 has 17 amino acids. The V gene's germline CDR1 is DFQATT and CDR2 SNEGSKA (reference sequence). Trimming removed 6 bases from V and 4 bases from J; junction bases left unmatched: 17. The DNA for the CDR3 is TGCAGTGCCAGTCCGGCGGGAGGAGGGGGTTGGTACAATGAGCAGTTCTTC. Protein sequence: CSASPAGGGGWYNEQFF.

This clonotype has ten or more counts. V is TRBV20-1 and J is TRBJ1-5; D perhaps matches TRBD1 (5 bases). V lost 6 bases, J lost 4 bases, and 13 bases lay in between. This CDR3 is built from 13 residues. The germline V gene has CDR1 DFQATT and CDR2 SNEGSKA (reference sequence). CDR3 nucleotide sequence: TGCAGTGCCCGGAGAGGGGTTAATCAGCCCCAGCATTTT. Encoded protein: CSARRGVNQPQHF.

In regard to this clonotype: One end of the junction is discordant with germline, which a read error may explain. The genes are TRBV12-3 or TRBV12-4 and TRBJ2-1; maybe TRBD1 (6 bases). This CDR3 has 12 amino acids. CDR3 DNA sequence: TGTGCCAGAAGTTGGGACACAAATGAACAGTTCTTC. Translating it yields CARSWDTNEQFF.

J is TRBJ1-4 and V is TRBV7-9; TRBD1 matches 11 bases. This CDR3 spans 15 amino acids. V lost 3 bases, J lost 10 bases, and 7 bases stayed unmatched. Germline CDR1 is SEHNR and CDR2 is FQNEAQ (reference sequence). The CDR3: CASSFGGQGGAKLFF. The CDR3 nucleotides read TGTGCCAGCAGCTTTGGGGGACAGGGGGGTGCAAAACTGTTTTTT.